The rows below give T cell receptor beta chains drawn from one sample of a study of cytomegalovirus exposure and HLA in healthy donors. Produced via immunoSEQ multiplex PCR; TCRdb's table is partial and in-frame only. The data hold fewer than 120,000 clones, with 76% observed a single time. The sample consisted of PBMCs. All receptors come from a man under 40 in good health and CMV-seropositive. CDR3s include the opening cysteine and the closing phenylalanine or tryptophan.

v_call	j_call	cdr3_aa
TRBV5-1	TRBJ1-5	CASSKEGNSNQPQHF
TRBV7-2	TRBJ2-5	CASSPRSGQGPRETQYF
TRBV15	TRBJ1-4	CATSRGQGNEKLFF
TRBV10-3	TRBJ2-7	CASNEGDMSYEQYF
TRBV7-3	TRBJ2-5	CASSLTREETQYF
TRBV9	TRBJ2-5	CASSVGLAGGIEETQYF
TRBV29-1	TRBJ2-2	CSVGQKYTGELFF
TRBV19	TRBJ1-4	CASTVPGGGTNEKLFF
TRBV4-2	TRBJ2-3	CASSQELRTSGGHRTDTQYF
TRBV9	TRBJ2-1	CASSVVGAGGSNEQFF
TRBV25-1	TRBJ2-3	CASSPPYFTDTQYF
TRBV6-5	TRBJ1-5	CASSRQGTFGQPQHF
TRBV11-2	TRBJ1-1	CASTPYGGANTEAFF
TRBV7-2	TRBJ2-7	CASSLNGGSSGYEQYF
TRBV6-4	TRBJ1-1	CASSDSRGEAFF
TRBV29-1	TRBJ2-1	CSAQGGDSYNEQFF
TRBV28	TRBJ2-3	CASSPQGSGGAGTQYF